The sequence of this T cell receptor (beta chain) was determined in a study of T cell repertoires in cytomegalovirus infection. The ends were cut back, 4 bases at V and 7 bases at J, with 17 bases in the middle. The CDR3 contains 14 residues. Per germline, CDR1 GTSNPN and CDR2 SVGIG (reference sequence). TCRdb analysed the reads with MiXCR anew, one entry per CDR3 protein. The table includes around 550,000 distinct CDR3 sequences, approximately 26% detected once. Sequencing was carried out using PBMCs. The gene calls are TRBV30 and TRBJ2-4; D uncertain. This sequence was found in a human donor in good health (CMV status not recorded). Some clones in this sample may be carry-over from other donors' samples. The CDR3 DNA reads TGTGCCTGGAATTCGGGCAGCCTCCGGAACATTCAGTACTTC. The encoded protein is CAWNSGSLRNIQYF.